Following are 5 T cell receptor beta chains from one sample sequenced in a study of shared clonotypes between healthy human individuals. Method: immunoSEQ multiplex PCR; TCRdb's copy keeps in-frame clones and lacks some. The sample lists 1 million to 1.2 million clones, 60% to 80% occurring once. Input material: memory CD4+ T cells from PBMCs. Subset denoted: CD45RA-negative fraction. Receptor source: a man aged 18 to 30 in good health. Some clones in this sample may be carry-over from other donors' samples.

The chain recombines TRBV2 with TRBJ2-5; possible D gene TRBD2, 6 bases. The CDR3 totals 15 residues. Germline-derived CDR1 and CDR2 are SNHLY and FYNNEI. Trimming shortened V by 6 bases and J by 5 bases, and 19 bases separated the two germline ends. CDR3 bases: TGTGCCAGCAGACCCCAATCCGGGAGCGGGGAGACCCAGTACTTC. The encoded protein is CASRPQSGSGETQYF.

The V gene is TRBV30, the J gene TRBJ2-7, with TRBD1 matching 9 bases. Germline loops: CDR1 GTSNPN, CDR2 SVGIG (reference sequence). The ends lost 3 bases at V and 7 bases at J; junction bases unmatched: 10. CDR3 length: 14 amino acids. Here the CDR3 reads CAWRGLQGAREQYF. The CDR3 DNA reads as TGTGCCTGGAGGGGACTACAGGGGGCGCGAGAGCAGTACTTC.

The chain has TRBV6-5 and TRBJ2-2, with 7 nucleotides matching TRBD1. V was clipped by 6 bases and J by 0 bases; unmatched bases: 4. This CDR3 spans 15 amino acids. Germline values: CDR1 MNHEY, CDR2 SVGAGI. CDR3 in amino acids: CASSPGTANTGELFF. CDR3 sequence (DNA): TGTGCCAGCAGCCCCGGGACAGCGAACACCGGGGAGCTGTTTTTT.

V is TRBV5-4 and J is TRBJ2-5; D gene uncertain. The germline V gene has CDR1 SGHNT and CDR2 YYREEE (reference sequence). The CDR3 consists of 15 residues. The ends were cut back, 1 base at V and 0 bases at J, with 10 bases in the middle. The CDR3 DNA follows: TGTGCCAGCAGCTTGCCAGGTAACAACCAAGAGACCCAGTACTTC. Translation: CASSLPGNNQETQYF.

The chain combines TRBV28 with TRBJ2-4; TRBD1 is a possible D gene (5 bases). Looked up from germline, CDR1 is MDHEN and CDR2 is SYDVKM. The CDR3 totals 16 residues. V was clipped by 2 bases and J by 7 bases, with 18 bases between them. CDR3 DNA: TGTGCCAGCAGTTTACCCTATGAAGGGGTGGGGAACATTCAGTACTTC. It is translated as CASSLPYEGVGNIQYF.